Following are 29 T cell receptor beta chains from one sample sequenced in a study of graft-versus-host responses after intestinal transplantation. Plating of 200,000 CFSE-labeled responder cells was done together with 200,000 irradiated, violet-dye-labeled stimulator cells. Profiling relied on immunoSEQ multiplex PCR, and the TCRdb table lists in-frame clones only, not all of them. The sample lists 20,000 to 25,000 clones, around 43% occurring once. The sample was alloreactive CD8+ T cells from a mixed lymphocyte reaction culture, taken before transplantation. Sample subset: CFSE-low proliferating T cells sorted from roughly 6-day pre-transplant mixed lymphocyte reaction (GvH or HvG direction). The receptors derive from a human patient who was an organ donor for intestinal transplantation.

V is TRBV29-1 and J is TRBJ2-5; a weak D match, TRBD2 (6 bases). The ends were cut back, 4 bases at V and 5 bases at J, with 8 bases in the middle. This CDR3 region has 11 residues. Germline CDR1 SQVTM, CDR2 ANQGSEA. The CDR3 bases are TGCAGCGTTGGACTAGGGGAGACCCAGTACTTC. As protein: CSVGLGETQYF.

This clone was observed a few times. This chain links TRBV2 with TRBJ1-2; 8 bases line up with TRBD1. The V gene's germline CDR1 is SNHLY and CDR2 FYNNEI. The CDR3 loop spans 12 amino acids. J was trimmed by 4 bases and V by 8 bases; bases with no gene match: 3. The CDR3 DNA is TGTGCCAGCTCGGACAGGGTCTATGGCTACACCTTC. Its translation: CASSDRVYGYTF.

This clone was recorded a few times. The genes are TRBV2 and TRBJ2-3, with 8 bases identical to TRBD1. The V gene's germline CDR1 is SNHLY and CDR2 FYNNEI. This CDR3 spans 13 amino acids. Trimming took 11 bases from V and 1 from J; bases not matched to a gene: 5. CDR3 bases: TGTGCCGGGTTGGACAGGGGCACAGATACGCAGTATTTT. Protein: CAGLDRGTDTQYF.

This clone showed up just once. The chain has TRBV6-5 and TRBJ1-5; 7 nucleotides agree with TRBD1. V shed 6 bases and J 2 bases; nucleotides not matched to a gene: 7. CDR3 size: 15 residues. Germline CDR1 is MNHEY and CDR2 is SVGAGI. The CDR3 bases are TGTGCCAGCAGACGACAGGGAATGGGCAATCAGCCCCAGCATTTT. It specifies CASRRQGMGNQPQHF.

This clone occurred a few times. The chain joins TRBV5-6 to TRBJ1-1; D is perhaps TRBD1 (6 bases). V shed 0 bases and J shed 5 bases, with 11 bases lying between them. Looked up from germline, CDR1 is SGHDT and CDR2 is YYEEEE. The CDR3 covers 14 residues. The CDR3 region is CASSLGGPGTEAFF. CDR3 DNA: TGTGCCAGCAGCTTGGGGGGGCCAGGAACTGAAGCTTTCTTT.

Details on this clone: The germline gene is not matched at one end of the junction; a read error may be the cause. This specimen includes other DNA sequences encoding the same CDR3. The J gene is TRBJ2-7, the V gene TRBV5-6; TRBD1 is a possible D gene (5 bases). Germline loops: CDR1 SGHDT, CDR2 YYEEEE. This CDR3 region has 15 residues. CDR3 bases: TGTGCCAGCAGCTTGACAGGAGCACCCCCCTACGAGCAGTACTTT. Amino acids: CASSLTGAPPYEQYF.

This chain links TRBV25-1 with TRBJ1-2, with D possibly TRBD1 on 5 matching bases. V shed 6 bases and J shed 1 base, with 12 bases lying between them. CDR3 size: 14 residues. CDR1 is MGHDK and CDR2 is SYGVNS in the germline V gene. The CDR3 DNA reads TGTGCCAGCAGGGGCCGGGGGGGTAACTATGGCTACACCTTC. Protein product: CASRGRGGNYGYTF.

Sample share makes this clone medium-sized. The chain combines TRBV4-2 with TRBJ2-7, with a possible D match to TRBD1 (6 bases). CDR1 is LGHNA, CDR2 YNFKEQ, per germline. Trimming removed 4 bases from V and 4 bases from J, with 11 bases in between. The CDR3 extends over 13 amino acids. The CDR3 protein is CASSPPGQYEQYF. CDR3 nucleotide sequence: TGTGCCAGCAGCCCTCCCGGACAGTACGAGCAGTACTTC.

V is TRBV11-2 and J is TRBJ2-7; D is uncertain. This CDR3 region has 13 residues. Trimming shortened V by 4 bases and J by 2 bases, and 9 bases separated the two germline ends. CDR1 and CDR2 from the germline V gene are SGHAT and FQNNGV. The CDR3 nucleotides read TGTGCCAGCAGCTCCCTCCCTCCCTACGAGCAGTACTTC. Protein sequence: CASSSLPPYEQYF.

This clone appeared once. The J gene is TRBJ2-7, the V gene TRBV7-6; 13 bases align to TRBD2. Germline values: CDR1 SGHVS, CDR2 FNYEAQ. V shed 5 bases, J shed 6 bases, and the junction held 7 bases outside the gene matches. The CDR3 has 15 amino acids. The CDR3 DNA is TGTGCCAGCAGCAGAGGGACTAGCGGGACACTCGAGCAGTACTTC. Translation gives CASSRGTSGTLEQYF. The whole variable domain, filled in from reference TRBV7-6 and TRBJ2-7, reads GAGVSQSPRYKVTKRGQDVALRCDPISGHVSLYWYRQALGQGPEFLTYFNYEAQQDKSGLPNDRFSAERPEGSISTLTIQRTEQRDSAMYRCASSRGTSGTLEQYFGPGTRLTVT.

This clone occurred a few times. The chain combines TRBV5-1 with TRBJ1-2, with 7 bases identical to TRBD1. The germline CDR1 and CDR2 sequences are SGHRS and YFSETQ. The CDR3 runs 15 residues. The J segment lost 5 bases and the V segment lost 4 bases, leaving 11 bases of the junction unmatched. Written as DNA, the CDR3 is TGCGCCAGCAGCAGGACAACAGGGGCTTGGTATGGCTACACCTTC. Its translation: CASSRTTGAWYGYTF.

The V gene is TRBV4-1, the J gene TRBJ1-1; D is possibly TRBD1 (5 bases). Germline-derived CDR1 and CDR2 are MGHRA and YSYEKL. V was trimmed by 0 bases and J by 0 bases, leaving 11 bases between them. The CDR3 is 16 residues long. CDR3 amino acids: CASSQDGADLNTEAFF. In DNA form, the CDR3 reads TGCGCCAGCAGCCAAGATGGGGCGGACCTGAACACTGAAGCTTTCTTT.

This clone occurred once. J is TRBJ2-5 and V is TRBV10-3, with D unresolved. Germline V gene sequence: CDR1 ENHRY, CDR2 SYGVKD. V was cut by 2 bases and J by 2 bases, with 6 bases left in between. This CDR3 is built from 13 residues. In DNA, the CDR3 is TGTGCCATCAGTGAGGTCGGTCAAGAGACCCAGTACTTC. The encoded protein is CAISEVGQETQYF.

CDR3 sequence: CASSAGQFTDTQYF. The CDR3 region has the DNA TGTGCCAGCAGCGCGGGCCAGTTCACAGATACGCAGTATTTT. V gene TRBV9 combines with J gene TRBJ2-3; D gene uncertain. The CDR3 runs to 14 residues. Germline lookup yields CDR1 SGDLS and CDR2 YYNGEE. V was pared by 3 bases and J by 2 bases, with 10 bases between. Combining the CDR3 with reference TRBV9 and TRBJ2-3 gives the whole variable domain DSGVTQTPKHLITATGQRVTLRCSPRSGDLSVYWYQQSLDQGLQFLIQYYNGEERAKGNILERFSAQQFPDLHSELNLSSLELGDSALYFCASSAGQFTDTQYFGPGTRLTVL.

The rearrangement links TRBV19 to TRBJ2-7; D is possibly TRBD2 (6 bases). There are 16 residues in the CDR3. Trimming took off 4 bases at V and 0 bases at J, with 16 bases between the two ends. CDR1 LNHDA and CDR2 SQIVND come from the germline V gene (reference sequence). The CDR3 loop reads CASSTSGGLSSYEQYF. CDR3 nucleotides: TGTGCCAGTAGTACCTCCGGGGGTTTGAGCTCCTACGAGCAGTACTTC.

The chain joins TRBV21-1 to TRBJ2-5; the D call of TRBD2 is as the table states it, not checked on the DNA. TRBV21-1 is noted as a pseudogene. This CDR3 spans 17 amino acids. The CDR3 loop is CASSKARGRGSQETQYF. Written as DNA, the CDR3 is TGTGCCAGCAGCAAAGCGCGGGGGAGAGGGAGCCAAGAGACCCAGTACTTC.

This clone is categorized as medium-sized (0.01 to 0.1%). V and J are TRBV2 and TRBJ2-3; D not resolved. This CDR3 region has 15 residues. From germline, CDR1 is SNHLY and CDR2 FYNNEI. V was trimmed by 4 bases and J by 2 bases, leaving 13 bases between them. As DNA, the CDR3 is TGTGCCAGCAGTGCCCTTGCGGAGACCACAGATACGCAGTATTTT. Protein: CASSALAETTDTQYF.

This clone was detected a few times. As DNA, the CDR3 is TGTGCCAGCAGCTTAGGCCGGTCCACCTCTGGGGCCAACGTCCTGACTTTC. It translates to CASSLGRSTSGANVLTF. This chain connects TRBV7-8 to TRBJ2-6; D gene uncertain. V shed 1 base and J shed 0 bases, with 10 bases lying between them. CDR1 is SGHVS, CDR2 FQNEAQ, per germline. This CDR3 comprises 17 residues. Full variable domain (missing parts from reference TRBV7-8 and TRBJ2-6): GAGVSQSPRYKVAKRGQDVALRCDPISGHVSLFWYQQALGQGPEFLTYFQNEAQLDKSGLPSDRFFAERPEGSVSTLKIQRTQQEDSAVYLCASSLGRSTSGANVLTFGAGSRLTVL.

There are a few counts of this clone. V is TRBV28 and J is TRBJ1-2; 7 positions agree with TRBD1. This CDR3 comprises 14 residues. Looked up from germline, CDR1 is MDHEN and CDR2 is SYDVKM. V lost 2 bases and J lost 4; bases outside the gene matches: 4. CDR3 DNA sequence: TGTGCCAGCAGTTTAGGGACAGCCGCCTATGGCTACACCTTC. Protein sequence: CASSLGTAAYGYTF.

The chain has TRBV21-1 and TRBJ2-1; the table assigns TRBD2, which was not confirmed against the DNA. TRBV21-1 is reported as a pseudogene. The CDR3 has 18 amino acids. The CDR3 reads CASTWTSGSPLKYNEQFF. The DNA for the CDR3 is TGTGCCAGCACCTGGACTAGCGGGAGCCCCCTGAAATACAATGAGCAGTTCTTC.

J is TRBJ2-1 and V is TRBV20-1; D uncertain. Trimming left V 3 bases short and J 12 bases short, with 12 bases between. Germline assignment: CDR1 DFQATT and CDR2 SNEGSKA (reference sequence). The CDR3 has 11 residues. The DNA of the CDR3 is TGCAGTGCTAGCAAGTACTGGGCGCAGTTCTTC. The encoded protein is CSASKYWAQFF.

This chain links TRBV7-6 with TRBJ2-7; a possible D gene is TRBD2 (6 bases). This CDR3 contains 15 residues. The germline V and J ends were trimmed by 5 bases and 4 bases, with 18 bases remaining between them. Germline V gene sequence: CDR1 SGHVS, CDR2 FNYEAQ. The CDR3 loop is CASSTARRGRYEQYF. The CDR3 DNA sequence: TGTGCCAGCAGCACCGCTCGGAGAGGGAGGTACGAGCAGTACTTC.

The chain employs TRBV6-5 and TRBJ2-3; 8 bases map to TRBD2. The CDR3 is 14 amino acids. Per germline, CDR1 MNHEY and CDR2 SVGAGI. With 6 bases clipped from V and 2 bases from J, the junction kept 4 bases outside the gene matches. The CDR3 reads CASSGGGTTDTQYF. CDR3 DNA: TGTGCCAGCAGCGGCGGGGGGACCACAGATACGCAGTATTTT.

The chain carries TRBV6-5 and TRBJ2-7, with TRBD2 matching over 8 bases. This CDR3 has 13 residues. Germline CDR1 is MNHEY and CDR2 is SVGAGI. J lost 4 bases, V lost 6 bases, and 5 bases had no gene match. The chain's CDR3 is CASRGTRAYEQYF. The CDR3 bases are TGTGCCAGCAGGGGGACTAGAGCTTACGAGCAGTACTTC.

The chain couples TRBV19 to TRBJ2-3, with 8 nucleotides matching TRBD2. The CDR3 is made up of 15 amino acids. V lost 3 bases, J lost 2 bases, and 4 bases stayed unmatched. Germline CDR1 reads LNHDA; CDR2 reads SQIVND (reference sequence). In nucleotides, the CDR3 is TGTGCCAGTAGTATCGGAGCGGGAGCCACAGATACGCAGTATTTT. Amino acid sequence: CASSIGAGATDTQYF.

This chain connects TRBV5-1 to TRBJ1-4, with TRBD1 identical over 7 bases. V lost 4 bases and J lost 4; bases outside the gene matches: 4. The CDR3 covers 14 residues. Germline lookup yields CDR1 SGHRS and CDR2 YFSETQ. CDR3 loop: CASSPGGGNEKLFF. As DNA, the CDR3 is TGCGCCAGCAGCCCAGGGGGAGGTAATGAAAAACTGTTTTTT.

A single count supports this clone. The V gene is TRBV7-9, the J gene TRBJ2-3; D might be TRBD1 or TRBD2, each matching 5 bases. The germline gives CDR1 SEHNR, CDR2 FQNEAQ (reference sequence). Trimming removed 5 bases from V and 2 bases from J, with 26 bases in between. This CDR3 has 19 residues. The DNA of the CDR3 is TGTGCCAGCAGCCCCCCAGGCGAGGGGCCCTTCGGACACACAGATACGCAGTATTTT. Translation: CASSPPGEGPFGHTDTQYF.

CDR3 nucleotides: TGCGCCAGCAGCCAAGAACTAGCGGGAGTCTACAATGAGCAGTTCTTC. Its translation is CASSQELAGVYNEQFF. The chain joins TRBV4-3 to TRBJ2-1; 11 bases map to TRBD2. The germline V gene has CDR1 LGHNA and CDR2 YSLEER. The CDR3 has 16 residues. The V segment lost 0 bases and the J segment 3 bases; nucleotides outside the gene matches: 1.

The chain recombines TRBV19 with TRBJ2-5, with no clear D. The CDR3 runs to 13 residues. Germline lookup yields CDR1 LNHDA and CDR2 SQIVND (reference sequence). V was pared by 3 bases and J by 5 bases, with 10 bases between. The CDR3 here is CASSIVSGETQYF. The CDR3 nucleotides are TGTGCCAGTAGTATCGTCTCCGGGGAGACCCAGTACTTC.